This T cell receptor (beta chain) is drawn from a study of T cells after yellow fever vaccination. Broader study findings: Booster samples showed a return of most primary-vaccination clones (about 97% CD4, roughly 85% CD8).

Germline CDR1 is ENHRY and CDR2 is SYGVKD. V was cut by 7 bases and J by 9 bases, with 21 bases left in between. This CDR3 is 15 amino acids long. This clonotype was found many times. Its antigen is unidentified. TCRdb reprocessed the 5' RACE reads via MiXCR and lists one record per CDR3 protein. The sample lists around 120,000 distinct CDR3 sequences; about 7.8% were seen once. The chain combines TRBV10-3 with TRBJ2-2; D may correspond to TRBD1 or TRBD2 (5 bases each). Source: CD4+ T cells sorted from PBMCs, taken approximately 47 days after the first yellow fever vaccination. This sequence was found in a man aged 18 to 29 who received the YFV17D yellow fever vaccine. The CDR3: CAIKESNEGNRELFF. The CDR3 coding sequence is TGTGCCATCAAGGAGTCGAATGAGGGGAATAGGGAGCTGTTTTTT.